This T cell receptor (beta chain) was profiled in a study of cytomegalovirus exposure and HLA in healthy donors. Looking at the study overall: Counted in an early data release were approximately 80 million unique TCRs from HLA-typed donors.

The PCR employed 60 Vbeta primers together with 13 Jbeta primers. Generated by immunoSEQ multiplex PCR, the TCRdb table keeps only in-frame clones and is missing some. The sample shows some 69,000 clones, around 72% of them seen only once. Germline CDR1 and CDR2: SQVTM and ANQGSEA. CDR3 length: 17 residues. Trimming removed 4 bases from V and 7 bases from J; junction bases left unmatched: 18. This TCR was recovered from a male donor in good health and CMV-seropositive. This chain joins TRBV29-1 and TRBJ1-4; TRBD1 matches 7 bases. Sample: PBMCs. The CDR3 DNA reads TGCAGCGTTGCAGGGTACAGGGGACCTGGGTTAAGTGAAAAACTGTTTTTT. It yields the protein CSVAGYRGPGLSEKLFF.